The 3 T cell receptor beta chains presented below share a single source sample, sequenced in a study of blood T cell repertoires in COVID-19. Assay: immunoSEQ multiplex PCR; the TCRdb copy retains only in-frame clones and omits some. The table records approximately 150,000 clones, approximately 81% of them present only once. Sequencing input: PBMCs or T cells enriched from blood (not recorded which). These receptors were obtained from a woman aged 45-65 years who had recovered from COVID-19.

J is TRBJ2-4 and V is TRBV24-1; 7 positions match TRBD2. The CDR3 is 12 amino acids. CDR1 is KGHDR, CDR2 SFDVKD, per germline. J was trimmed by 6 bases and V by 5 bases; bases with no gene match: 0. This chain's CDR3 is CATSGGGNIQYF. CDR3 DNA: TGTGCCACCAGTGGGGGGGGAAACATTCAGTACTTC.

The genes are TRBV29-1 and TRBJ2-7; 7 nucleotides match TRBD1. The CDR3 totals 12 residues. Losses at the gene ends were 4 bases for V and 7 bases for J; bases not matched to a gene: 7. The germline V gene has CDR1 SQVTM and CDR2 ANQGSEA. This chain's CDR3 is CSVGERGREQYF. The CDR3 DNA reads as TGCAGCGTTGGGGAAAGGGGGCGAGAGCAGTACTTC.

This sequence joins TRBV11-2 and TRBJ2-5; 14 nucleotides align to TRBD2. V was pared by 1 base and J by 5 bases, with 0 bases of the junction left unmatched. In germline, CDR1 is SGHAT, CDR2 FQNNGV. The CDR3 is 15 residues long. As DNA, the CDR3 is TGTGCCAGCAGCTTAGGACTAGCGGGAGGGGAGACCCAGTACTTC. This sequence encodes CASSLGLAGGETQYF.